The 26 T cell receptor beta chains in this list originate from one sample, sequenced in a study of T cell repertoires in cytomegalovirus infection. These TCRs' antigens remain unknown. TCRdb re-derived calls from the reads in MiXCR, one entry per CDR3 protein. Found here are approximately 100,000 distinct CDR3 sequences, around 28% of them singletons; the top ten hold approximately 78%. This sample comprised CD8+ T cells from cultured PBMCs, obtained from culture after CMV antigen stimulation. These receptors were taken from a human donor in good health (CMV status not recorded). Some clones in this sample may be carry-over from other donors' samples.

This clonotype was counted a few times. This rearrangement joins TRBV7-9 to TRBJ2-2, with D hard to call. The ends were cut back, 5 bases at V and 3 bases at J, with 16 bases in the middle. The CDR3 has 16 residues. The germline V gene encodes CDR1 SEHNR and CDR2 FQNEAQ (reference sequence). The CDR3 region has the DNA TGTGCCAGCAGCATACACCCAGGTGTTGACACCGGGGAGCTGTTTTTT. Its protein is CASSIHPGVDTGELFF.

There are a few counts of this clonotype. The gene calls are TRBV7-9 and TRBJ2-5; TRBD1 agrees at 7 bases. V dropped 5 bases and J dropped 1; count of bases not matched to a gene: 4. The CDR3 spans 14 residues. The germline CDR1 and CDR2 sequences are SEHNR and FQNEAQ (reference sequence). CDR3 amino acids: CASSLGQVQETQYF. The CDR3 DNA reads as TGTGCCAGCAGCCTAGGACAGGTCCAAGAGACCCAGTACTTC.

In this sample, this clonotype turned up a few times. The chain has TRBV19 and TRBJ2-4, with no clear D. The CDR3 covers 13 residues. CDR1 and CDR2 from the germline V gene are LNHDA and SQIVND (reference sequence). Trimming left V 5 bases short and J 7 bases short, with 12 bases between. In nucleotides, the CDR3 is TGTGCCAGTAGTTCCGAGGATGGGAACATTCAGTACTTC. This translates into CASSSEDGNIQYF.

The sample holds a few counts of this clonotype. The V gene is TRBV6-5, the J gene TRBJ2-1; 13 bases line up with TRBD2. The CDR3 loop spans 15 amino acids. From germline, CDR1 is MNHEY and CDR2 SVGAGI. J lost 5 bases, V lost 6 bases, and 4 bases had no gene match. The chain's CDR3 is CASRTGTSGDNEQFF. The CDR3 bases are TGTGCCAGCAGGACCGGGACTAGCGGGGACAATGAGCAGTTCTTC.

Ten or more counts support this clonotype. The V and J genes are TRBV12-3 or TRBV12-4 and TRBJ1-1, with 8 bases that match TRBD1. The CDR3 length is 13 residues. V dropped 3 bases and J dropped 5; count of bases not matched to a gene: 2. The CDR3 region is CASSLGDRTEAFF. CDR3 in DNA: TGTGCCAGCAGTTTGGGGGACAGGACTGAAGCTTTCTTT.

The CDR3, as DNA: TGTGCCAGCAGCCCTCCAGACAGTCAAATCAATGAGCAGTTCTTC. Amino acid sequence: CASSPPDSQINEQFF. This chain links TRBV7-4 with TRBJ2-1; TRBD1 might be the D (5 bases). The CDR3 consists of 15 residues. Germline CDR1 is SGHVT and CDR2 is SQSDAQ. The ends were cut back, 5 bases at V and 6 bases at J, with 17 bases in the middle.

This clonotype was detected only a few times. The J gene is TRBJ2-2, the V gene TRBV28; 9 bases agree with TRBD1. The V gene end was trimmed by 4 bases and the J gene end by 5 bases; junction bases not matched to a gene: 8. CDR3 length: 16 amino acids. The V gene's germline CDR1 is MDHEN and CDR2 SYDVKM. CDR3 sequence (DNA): TGTGCCAGCAGTTCGCCGACGACAGGGGGGACCGGGGAGCTGTTTTTT. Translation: CASSSPTTGGTGELFF.

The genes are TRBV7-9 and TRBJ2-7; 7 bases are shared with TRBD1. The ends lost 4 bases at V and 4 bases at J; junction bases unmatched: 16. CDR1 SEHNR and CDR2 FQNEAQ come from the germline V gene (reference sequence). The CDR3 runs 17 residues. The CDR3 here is CASSSPRDSSGDYEQYF. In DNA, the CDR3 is TGTGCCAGCAGCTCACCCCGGGACAGCTCCGGAGATTACGAGCAGTACTTC.

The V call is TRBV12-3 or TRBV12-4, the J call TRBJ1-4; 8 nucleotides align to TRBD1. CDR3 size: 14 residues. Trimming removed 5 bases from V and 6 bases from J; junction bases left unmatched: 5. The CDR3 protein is CASSARGRDEKLFF. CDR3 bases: TGTGCCAGCAGTGCCAGGGGGCGCGATGAAAAACTGTTTTTT.

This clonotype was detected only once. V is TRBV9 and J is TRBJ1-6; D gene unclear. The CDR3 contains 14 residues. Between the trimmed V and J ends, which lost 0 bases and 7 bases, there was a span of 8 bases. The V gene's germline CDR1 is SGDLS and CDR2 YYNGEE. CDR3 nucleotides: TGTGCCAGCAGCGTAGGGGATGGGAATTCACCCCTCCACTTT. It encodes CASSVGDGNSPLHF.

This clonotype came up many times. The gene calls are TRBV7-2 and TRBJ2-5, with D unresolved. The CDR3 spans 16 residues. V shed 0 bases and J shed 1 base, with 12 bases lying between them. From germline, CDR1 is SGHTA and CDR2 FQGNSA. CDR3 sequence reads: CASSLASVQPQETQYF. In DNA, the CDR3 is TGTGCCAGCAGCTTAGCTAGTGTACAGCCCCAAGAGACCCAGTACTTC.

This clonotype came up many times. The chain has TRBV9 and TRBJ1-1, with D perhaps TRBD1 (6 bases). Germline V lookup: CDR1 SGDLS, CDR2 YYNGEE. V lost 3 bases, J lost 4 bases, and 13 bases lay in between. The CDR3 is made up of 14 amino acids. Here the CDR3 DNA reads TGTGCCAGCAGCGAGGAGGGGGAGGTCACTGAAGCTTTCTTT. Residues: CASSEEGEVTEAFF.

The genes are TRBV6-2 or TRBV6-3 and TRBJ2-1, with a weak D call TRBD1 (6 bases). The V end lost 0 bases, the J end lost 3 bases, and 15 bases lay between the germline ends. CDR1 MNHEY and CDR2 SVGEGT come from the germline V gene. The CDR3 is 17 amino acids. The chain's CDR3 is CASSYSVGGRGYNEQFF. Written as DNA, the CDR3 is TGTGCCAGCAGTTACTCGGTCGGTGGCAGGGGCTACAATGAGCAGTTCTTC.

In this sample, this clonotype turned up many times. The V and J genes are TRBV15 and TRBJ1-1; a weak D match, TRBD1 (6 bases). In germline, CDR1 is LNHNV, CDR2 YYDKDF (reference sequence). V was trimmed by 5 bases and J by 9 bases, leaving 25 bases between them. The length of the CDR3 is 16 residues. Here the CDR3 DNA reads TGTGCCACCAGCGGAGTTCAAGCAACCGGGACAACGAAAGCTTTCTTT. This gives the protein CATSGVQATGTTKAFF.

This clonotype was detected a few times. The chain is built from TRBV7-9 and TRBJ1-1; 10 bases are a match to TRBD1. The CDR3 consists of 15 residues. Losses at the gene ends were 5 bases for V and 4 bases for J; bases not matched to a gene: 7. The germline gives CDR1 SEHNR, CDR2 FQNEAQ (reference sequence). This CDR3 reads CASSPTGTGATEAFF. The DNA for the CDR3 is TGTGCCAGCAGCCCCACGGGGACAGGGGCCACTGAAGCTTTCTTT. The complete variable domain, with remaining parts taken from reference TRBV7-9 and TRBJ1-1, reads DTGVSQNPRHKITKRGQNVTFRCDPISEHNRLYWYRQTLGQGPEFLTYFQNEAQLEKSRLLSDRFSAERPKGSFSTLEIQRTEQGDSAMYLCASSPTGTGATEAFFGQGTRLTVV.

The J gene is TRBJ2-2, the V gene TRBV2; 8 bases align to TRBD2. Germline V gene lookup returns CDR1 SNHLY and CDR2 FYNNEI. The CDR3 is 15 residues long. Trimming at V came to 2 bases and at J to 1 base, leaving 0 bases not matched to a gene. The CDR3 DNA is TGTGCCAGCAGTGAAACTAGCGGGAACACCGGGGAGCTGTTTTTT. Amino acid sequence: CASSETSGNTGELFF.

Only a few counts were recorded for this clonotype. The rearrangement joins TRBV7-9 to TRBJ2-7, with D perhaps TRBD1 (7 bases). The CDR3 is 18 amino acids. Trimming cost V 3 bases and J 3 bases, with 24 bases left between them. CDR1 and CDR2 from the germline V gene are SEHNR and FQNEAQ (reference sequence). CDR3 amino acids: CASSLEFPLDREDYEQYF. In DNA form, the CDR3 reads TGTGCCAGCAGCTTGGAGTTTCCATTAGACAGGGAGGACTACGAGCAGTACTTC.

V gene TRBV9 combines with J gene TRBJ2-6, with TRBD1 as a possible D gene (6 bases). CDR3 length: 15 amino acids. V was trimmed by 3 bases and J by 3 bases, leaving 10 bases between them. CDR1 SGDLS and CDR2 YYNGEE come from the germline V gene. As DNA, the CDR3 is TGTGCCAGCAGCGCTAACAGGGTTGGGGCCAACGTCCTGACTTTC. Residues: CASSANRVGANVLTF. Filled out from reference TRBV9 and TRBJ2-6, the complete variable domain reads DSGVTQTPKHLITATGQRVTLRCSPRSGDLSVYWYQQSLDQGLQFLIQYYNGEERAKGNILERFSAQQFPDLHSELNLSSLELGDSALYFCASSANRVGANVLTFGAGSRLTVL.

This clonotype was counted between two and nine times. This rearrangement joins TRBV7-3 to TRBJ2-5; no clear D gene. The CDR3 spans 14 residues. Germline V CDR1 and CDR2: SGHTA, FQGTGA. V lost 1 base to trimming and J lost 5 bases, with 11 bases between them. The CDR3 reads CASSLRPGYETQYF. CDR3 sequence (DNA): TGTGCCAGCAGCTTAAGGCCAGGTTATGAGACCCAGTACTTC.

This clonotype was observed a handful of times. The CDR3 sequence: CASSLALFGLADENIQYF. The CDR3, as DNA: TGTGCCAGCAGTTTAGCCCTCTTTGGACTAGCGGACGAAAACATTCAGTACTTC. The rearrangement links TRBV12-3 or TRBV12-4 to TRBJ2-4; 10 bases line up with TRBD2. V trimming: 0 bases; J trimming: 5 bases; junction bases outside the gene matches: 10. The CDR3 has 18 residues.

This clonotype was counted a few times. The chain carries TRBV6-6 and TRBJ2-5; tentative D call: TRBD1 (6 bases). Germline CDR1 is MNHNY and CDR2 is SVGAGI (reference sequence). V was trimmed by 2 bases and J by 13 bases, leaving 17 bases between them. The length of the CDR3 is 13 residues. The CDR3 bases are TGTGCCAGCAGTTACAAACCAGGGGCCGATTTGTACTTC. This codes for CASSYKPGADLYF.

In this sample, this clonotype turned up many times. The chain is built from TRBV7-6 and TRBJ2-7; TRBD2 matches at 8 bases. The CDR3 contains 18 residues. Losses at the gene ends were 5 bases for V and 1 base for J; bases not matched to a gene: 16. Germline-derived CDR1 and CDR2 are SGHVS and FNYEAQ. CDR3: CASSNHAQIAGRSYEQYF. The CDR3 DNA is TGTGCCAGCAGCAACCACGCCCAAATAGCGGGGCGATCCTACGAGCAGTACTTC.

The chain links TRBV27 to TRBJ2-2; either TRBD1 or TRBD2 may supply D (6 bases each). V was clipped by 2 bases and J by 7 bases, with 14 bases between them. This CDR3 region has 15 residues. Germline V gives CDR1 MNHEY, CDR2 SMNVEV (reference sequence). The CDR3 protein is CASSLGGGAYGELFF. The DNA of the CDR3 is TGTGCCAGCAGTTTAGGGGGCGGGGCATACGGGGAGCTGTTTTTT.

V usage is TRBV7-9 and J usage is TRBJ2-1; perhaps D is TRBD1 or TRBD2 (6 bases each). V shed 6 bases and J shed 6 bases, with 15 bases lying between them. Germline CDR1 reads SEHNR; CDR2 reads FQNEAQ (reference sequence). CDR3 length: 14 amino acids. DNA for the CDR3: TGTGCCAGCAGTTACCCGTCGGGGGCCAATGAGCAGTTCTTC. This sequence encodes CASSYPSGANEQFF.

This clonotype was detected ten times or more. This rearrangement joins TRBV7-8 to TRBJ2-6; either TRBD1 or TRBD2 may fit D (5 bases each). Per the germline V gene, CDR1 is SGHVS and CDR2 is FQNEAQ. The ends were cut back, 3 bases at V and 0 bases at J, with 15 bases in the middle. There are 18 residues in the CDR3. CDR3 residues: CASSFPRDANSGANVLTF. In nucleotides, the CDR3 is TGTGCCAGCAGCTTCCCTCGGGACGCCAACTCTGGGGCCAACGTCCTGACTTTC.

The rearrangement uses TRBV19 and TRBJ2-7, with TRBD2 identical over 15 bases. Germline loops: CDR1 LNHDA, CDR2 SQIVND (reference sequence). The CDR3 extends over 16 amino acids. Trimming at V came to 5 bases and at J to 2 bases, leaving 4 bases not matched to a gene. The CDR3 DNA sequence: TGTGCCAGTAGTGCGGGACTAGCGGGGGGTCCCTACGAGCAGTACTTC. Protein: CASSAGLAGGPYEQYF.